This entry describes one T cell receptor beta chain. Measured with immunoSEQ multiplex PCR; TCRdb has only the in-frame clones, and not every one. The profile shows more than 15,000 clones, roughly 70% of them singletons. The data were obtained in a study of sequential checkpoint blockade in melanoma. Looking at the study overall: First-line arms were nivolumab then ipilimumab, or the reverse, randomized 1:1. After both sequences, patients received maintenance nivolumab.

As for treatment: randomized to nivolumab then ipilimumab (arm A) or the reverse (arm B). No patient had prior DNA-damaging chemotherapy. The material sequenced was CD8+ T cells sorted from blood (inferred from file names), taken from a patient given nivolumab and ipilimumab in sequence. This receptor was identified in a human donor with melanoma.

The CDR3 sequence: CASSLASGGGTYNEQFF. For the CDR3, the DNA is TGTGCCAGCAGCTTGGCCAGCGGGGGGGGGACCTACAATGAGCAGTTCTTC. V usage is TRBV5-4 and J usage is TRBJ2-1; the match to TRBD2 covers 10 bases. In germline, CDR1 is SGHNT, CDR2 YYREEE (reference sequence). Unmatched junction bases numbered 5, after V lost 0 bases and J lost 2 bases. CDR3 size: 17 residues.